The 24 T cell receptor beta chains below come from one sample, sequenced in a study of spatial heterogeneity in lung cancer. TCRdb fed the 5' RACE reads into MiXCR, producing one record per CDR3 protein. Of about 53,000 distinct CDR3 sequences listed, about 7% are singletons. Time point indicated: sample taken at primary tumor resection. Extraction of whole RNA from tumor, nontumor lung or frozen PBMC preceded unsorted sequencing. The sample in question was PBMCs, obtained at surgery. The receptor source for this set is a female donor with early-stage non-small cell lung cancer.

This clonotype was seen more than once but under ten times. The J gene is TRBJ2-2, the V gene TRBV11-2, with D perhaps matching TRBD2 (5 bases). This CDR3 has 15 residues. Trimming left V 3 bases short and J 6 bases short, with 14 bases between. Germline V CDR1 and CDR2: SGHAT, FQNNGV. The CDR3 DNA is TGTGCCAGCAGCTTCGACACCTCCGGGGCCGGGGAGCTGTTTTTT. It codes for CASSFDTSGAGELFF. The variable domain in full, with the rest retrieved from reference TRBV11-2 and TRBJ2-2, is EAGVAQSPRYKIIEKRQSVAFWCNPISGHATLYWYQQILGQGPKLLIQFQNNGVVDDSQLPKDRFSAERLKGVDSTLKIQPAKLEDSAVYLCASSFDTSGAGELFFGEGSRLTVL.

This clonotype was found many times. This chain connects TRBV10-3 to TRBJ2-7; 8 positions agree with TRBD1. The CDR3 has 13 amino acids. CDR1 is ENHRY, CDR2 SYGVKD, per germline. Unmatched junction bases numbered 5, after V lost 3 bases and J lost 7 bases. The CDR3: CAISEGTGLEQYF. The CDR3 nucleotides are TGTGCCATCAGTGAAGGGACAGGACTAGAGCAGTACTTC.

This clonotype was seen many times. This rearrangement joins TRBV2 to TRBJ1-5, with D possibly matching TRBD1 (5 bases). Trimming took off 7 bases at V and 6 bases at J, with 16 bases between the two ends. Germline V gives CDR1 SNHLY, CDR2 FYNNEI. The CDR3 runs to 14 residues. This chain's CDR3 is CASTDRDVGQPQHF. The CDR3 nucleotides are TGTGCCAGCACCGATCGGGACGTCGGTCAGCCCCAGCATTTT.

Ten or more counts support this clonotype. The chain recombines TRBV29-1 with TRBJ2-2, with 10 nucleotides matching TRBD1. Germline V gene sequence: CDR1 SQVTM, CDR2 ANQGSEA. This CDR3 spans 14 amino acids. V was pared by 5 bases and J by 3 bases, with 3 bases of the junction left unmatched. The CDR3 sequence: CSVRGQGDTGELFF. The CDR3 bases are TGCAGCGTTCGAGGACAGGGGGACACCGGGGAGCTGTTTTTT.

A few counts support this clonotype. V is TRBV20-1 and J is TRBJ2-7, with TRBD2 as a possible D gene (5 bases). V gave up 2 bases and J gave up 6 bases, with 8 bases separating them. CDR3 length: 11 amino acids. The germline V gene encodes CDR1 DFQATT and CDR2 SNEGSKA (reference sequence). The CDR3 nucleotides are TGCAGTGCTAGACTAGCAGCCGAGCAGTACTTC. It translates to CSARLAAEQYF.

This sequence joins TRBV5-1 and TRBJ2-5, with 7 bases matching TRBD2. Germline assignment: CDR1 SGHRS and CDR2 YFSETQ. Trimming removed 4 bases from V and 9 bases from J; junction bases left unmatched: 9. This CDR3 has 13 amino acids. The CDR3 spells CASSVGLDVAQYF. CDR3 sequence (DNA): TGCGCCAGCAGCGTAGGACTAGACGTAGCCCAGTACTTC. Variable domain in full (rest from reference TRBV5-1 and TRBJ2-5): KAGVTQTPRYLIKTRGQQVTLSCSPISGHRSVSWYQQTPGQGLQFLFEYFSETQRNKGNFPGRFSGRQFSNSRSEMNVSTLELGDSALYLCASSVGLDVAQYFGPGTRLLVL.

This clonotype was seen many times. This chain joins TRBV5-1 and TRBJ2-3, with D possibly being TRBD1 or TRBD2 (5 bases each). V lost 6 bases, J lost 6 bases, and 17 bases lay in between. Germline CDR1 SGHRS, CDR2 YFSETQ. The CDR3 is 14 amino acids. The CDR3 DNA is TGCGCCAGCAACGCTGGGGGAACCGCTGATACGCAGTATTTT. Translation: CASNAGGTADTQYF.

This clonotype has more than one count but fewer than ten. The rearrangement joins TRBV5-4 to TRBJ2-3; no reliable D call. The germline V gene has CDR1 SGHNT and CDR2 YYREEE (reference sequence). The CDR3 has 16 amino acids. The V gene lost 0 bases and the J gene lost 1 base, with 12 bases spanning the gap. The CDR3 region has the DNA TGTGCCAGCAGCTTGGATCCCCGTCCTGGCACAGATACGCAGTATTTT. It specifies CASSLDPRPGTDTQYF.

A word on this clonotype: A clone one base away is much larger, so this may be a read error. The J gene is TRBJ2-2, the V gene TRBV28, with D tentatively TRBD1 (6 bases). The ends were cut back, 6 bases at V and 0 bases at J, with 11 bases in the middle. CDR3 size: 15 residues. From germline, CDR1 is MDHEN and CDR2 SYDVKM. The CDR3 reads CASRPRTANTGELFF. Here the CDR3 DNA reads TGTGCCAGCAGGCCCAGGACAGCGAACACCGGGGAGCTGTTTTTT.

This clonotype was found many times. This chain joins TRBV11-2 and TRBJ2-6; tentatively, D is TRBD1 or TRBD2 (5 bases each). The V end was cut by 3 bases, the J end by 3 bases, with 12 bases between. The germline V gene has CDR1 SGHAT and CDR2 FQNNGV. This CDR3 contains 16 residues. CDR3 sequence reads: CASSFTRGGGANVLTF. The CDR3 nucleotides are TGTGCCAGCAGCTTTACTAGGGGCGGTGGGGCCAACGTCCTGACTTTC.

This clonotype appeared many times. The chain is built from TRBV5-1 and TRBJ1-1; 8 nucleotides match TRBD1. The trim removed 1 base at V and 4 bases at J, leaving 6 bases unmatched. The CDR3 is made up of 15 amino acids. Germline CDR1 is SGHRS and CDR2 is YFSETQ. In DNA, the CDR3 is TGCGCCAGCAGCTTGATCAGGGGGCGAGGCACTGAAGCTTTCTTT. It yields the protein CASSLIRGRGTEAFF.

The chain recombines TRBV11-3 with TRBJ2-3; either TRBD1 or TRBD2 may supply D (5 bases each). The germline gives CDR1 SGHNT, CDR2 YENEEA. V lost 1 base, J lost 1 base, and 9 bases lay in between. The CDR3 has 15 residues. This chain's CDR3 is CASSLGGEGTDTQYF. CDR3 bases: TGTGCCAGCAGCTTAGGAGGGGAAGGCACAGATACGCAGTATTTT.

This clonotype was counted many times. The chain combines TRBV12-3 or TRBV12-4 with TRBJ2-7, with D possibly called TRBD1 or TRBD2 (5 bases each). V was shortened by 1 base and J by 6 bases, with 19 bases between the two germline ends. The CDR3 length is 16 residues. This CDR3 is CASSLGGTGKLSEQYF. The CDR3 coding sequence is TGTGCCAGCAGTTTAGGTGGGACCGGGAAGCTGTCCGAGCAGTACTTC.

In this sample, this clonotype turned up many times. The V call is TRBV4-1, the J call TRBJ2-7; 9 bases map to TRBD1. The CDR3 covers 15 residues. Germline V lookup: CDR1 MGHRA, CDR2 YSYEKL. The V gene end was trimmed by 1 base and the J gene end by 8 bases; junction bases not matched to a gene: 9. The DNA of the CDR3 is TGCGCCAGCAGCCAAGCGACGGGACAGGGACGCCAGCAGTACTTC. Its translation is CASSQATGQGRQQYF.

Regarding this clonotype: One junction end does not reproduce the germline sequence, and a read error may be involved. The gene calls are TRBV6-2 or TRBV6-3 and TRBJ2-7; D ambiguous. CDR3 size: 13 residues. The germline CDR1 and CDR2 sequences are MNHEY and SVGEGT. CDR3 DNA sequence: TGTGTCAGCAGTCCAAGGGCAGTCTACGAGCAGTACTTC. Its protein is CVSSPRAVYEQYF.

This clonotype has ten or more counts. The chain carries TRBV20-1 and TRBJ1-2; no firm D call. V lost 0 bases and J 8 bases, leaving 10 bases between the germline ends. Looked up from germline, CDR1 is DFQATT and CDR2 is SNEGSKA (reference sequence). The CDR3 is 12 residues long. In nucleotides, the CDR3 is TGCAGTGCTAGAGAAGACTTGGGCGGCTACACCTTC. This translates into CSAREDLGGYTF.

This clonotype was counted at least ten times. The rearrangement links TRBV29-1 to TRBJ1-2; tentative D call: TRBD1 (5 bases). V was clipped by 5 bases and J by 4 bases, with 20 bases between them. Germline values: CDR1 SQVTM, CDR2 ANQGSEA. This CDR3 spans 15 amino acids. Here the CDR3 reads CSVSVTAGVLYGYTF. The CDR3, as DNA: TGCAGCGTTTCTGTGACAGCCGGGGTCCTCTATGGCTACACCTTC. Based on the CDR3 plus reference TRBV29-1 and TRBJ1-2, the full variable domain is SAVISQKPSRDICQRGTSLTIQCQVDSQVTMMFWYRQQPGQSLTLIATANQGSEATYESGFVIDKFPISRPNLTFSTLTVSNMSPEDSSIYLCSVSVTAGVLYGYTFGSGTRLTVV.

This clonotype has a count of ten or more. The chain employs TRBV11-1 and TRBJ2-2; no firm D call. Germline values: CDR1 SGHAT, CDR2 FQDESV (reference sequence). V shed 0 bases and J shed 6 bases, with 5 bases lying between them. This CDR3 is 13 amino acids long. CDR3 region: CASSLAISGELFF. DNA for the CDR3: TGTGCCAGCAGCTTAGCGATCTCCGGGGAGCTGTTTTTT.

This clonotype was observed at least ten times. V gene TRBV5-5 combines with J gene TRBJ2-7; 9 bases fit TRBD1. Germline V lookup: CDR1 SGHKS, CDR2 YYEKEE (reference sequence). CDR3 length equals 17 residues. Trimming removed 4 bases from V and 3 bases from J; junction bases left unmatched: 14. DNA of the CDR3: TGTGCCAGCAGCGCCGCTACCCCAGGACAGGGGTACTACGAGCAGTACTTC. Amino acids: CASSAATPGQGYYEQYF.

This clonotype was detected ten times or more. The rearrangement links TRBV2 to TRBJ1-5, with unresolved D. This CDR3 contains 18 residues. Germline V lookup: CDR1 SNHLY, CDR2 FYNNEI. V gave up 2 bases and J gave up 0 bases, with 17 bases separating them. CDR3 sequence (DNA): TGTGCCAGCAGTGAACGACCTCGGCAGCTATATAGCAATCAGCCCCAGCATTTT. Translated, it gives CASSERPRQLYSNQPQHF.

About this clonotype: A much larger clone differs from this one at a single base, so this may be a read error. This chain links TRBV20-1 with TRBJ1-1; D uncertain. The CDR3 loop spans 13 amino acids. Germline CDR1 reads DFQATT; CDR2 reads SNEGSKA (reference sequence). The V gene lost 4 bases and the J gene lost 0 bases, with 9 bases spanning the gap. CDR3 DNA: TGCAGTGCTAACAGTCAGTTGAACACTGAAGCTTTCTTT. Its translation is CSANSQLNTEAFF.

This clonotype appeared many times. This chain connects TRBV5-1 to TRBJ2-3; D not certain. V dropped 6 bases and J dropped 3 bases, with 14 bases sitting between them. CDR1 and CDR2 (germline): SGHRS, YFSETQ. The CDR3 covers 14 residues. CDR3 amino acids: CASNLFSPTDTQYF. The CDR3 DNA reads as TGCGCCAGCAACCTCTTCTCCCCTACAGATACGCAGTATTTT.

CDR3 coding DNA: TGTGCCAGCAGCCGTCCCGGGACTAGCGGGGGAACAGATACGCAGTATTTT. This translates into CASSRPGTSGGTDTQYF. The chain uses TRBV7-8 and TRBJ2-3; 14 bases align to TRBD2. The CDR3 has 17 amino acids. V lost 5 bases, J lost 3 bases, and 7 bases stayed unmatched. The germline gives CDR1 SGHVS, CDR2 FQNEAQ. Combining the CDR3 with reference TRBV7-8 and TRBJ2-3 gives the whole variable domain GAGVSQSPRYKVAKRGQDVALRCDPISGHVSLFWYQQALGQGPEFLTYFQNEAQLDKSGLPSDRFFAERPEGSVSTLKIQRTQQEDSAVYLCASSRPGTSGGTDTQYFGPGTRLTVL.

This clonotype was detected ten times or more. One end of the junction is discordant with germline, which a read error may explain. The V gene is TRBV2, the J gene TRBJ2-7; D remains unclear. CDR3 length: 10 residues. Looked up from germline, CDR1 is SNHLY and CDR2 is FYNNEI. The CDR3 spells CASSNYEQHF. As DNA, the CDR3 is TGTGCCAGCAGTAACTACGAGCAGCACTTC.